The 32 T cell receptor beta chains presented below share a single source sample, sequenced in a study of blood T cell repertoires in COVID-19. The repertoire was sequenced with immunoSEQ multiplex PCR; TCRdb's copy has only in-frame clones and lacks some. The table shows roughly 100,000 clones, with roughly 80% occurring only once. The material sequenced was peripheral blood. These receptors all stem from a human donor in a cohort sampled during active COVID-19.

V gene TRBV18 combines with J gene TRBJ1-1; no reliable D call. The CDR3 is 16 amino acids. Trimming stripped 2 bases from V and 3 bases from J, with 16 bases between. Per the germline V gene, CDR1 is KGHSH and CDR2 is LQKENI. CDR3 region: CASSPGFPRVDTEAFF. The CDR3 DNA follows: TGTGCCAGCTCACCAGGGTTTCCCCGGGTCGACACTGAAGCTTTCTTT. Filled out from reference TRBV18 and TRBJ1-1, the complete variable domain reads NAGVMQNPRHLVRRRGQEARLRCSPMKGHSHVYWYRQLPEEGLKFMVYLQKENIIDESGMPKERFSAEFPKEGPSILRIQQVVRGDSAAYFCASSPGFPRVDTEAFFGQGTRLTVV.

The chain couples TRBV4-1 to TRBJ2-7; TRBD2 matches 7 bases. CDR3 length: 18 residues. V shed 1 base and J 3 bases; nucleotides not matched to a gene: 15. Germline V gene data show CDR1 as MGHRA and CDR2 as YSYEKL. CDR3 bases: TGCGCCAGCAGCCAAGGAAACGGGCGGGGGACCTCACGCTACGAGCAGTACTTC. As protein: CASSQGNGRGTSRYEQYF.

The chain links TRBV5-1 to TRBJ2-1; 9 nucleotides match TRBD2. J was trimmed by 6 bases and V by 2 bases; bases with no gene match: 3. Germline values: CDR1 SGHRS, CDR2 YFSETQ. The CDR3 extends over 14 amino acids. The CDR3 nucleotides read TGCGCCAGCAGCTTTGATAGCGGGGGCAATGAGCAGTTCTTC. Amino acid sequence: CASSFDSGGNEQFF. The entire variable domain, with the rest obtained from reference TRBV5-1 and TRBJ2-1, is as follows: KAGVTQTPRYLIKTRGQQVTLSCSPISGHRSVSWYQQTPGQGLQFLFEYFSETQRNKGNFPGRFSGRQFSNSRSEMNVSTLELGDSALYLCASSFDSGGNEQFFGPGTRLTVL.

J is TRBJ1-1 and V is TRBV19; D is uncertain. The germline CDR1 and CDR2 sequences are LNHDA and SQIVND (reference sequence). Between the trimmed V and J ends, which lost 0 bases and 8 bases, there was a span of 4 bases. The CDR3 consists of 11 residues. CDR3 loop: CASSIEAEAFF. CDR3 coding DNA: TGTGCCAGTAGTATAGAAGCCGAAGCTTTCTTT.

This clone was observed once. The junction does not match germline at one end; this may be a read error. This rearrangement joins TRBV7-8 to TRBJ2-5; TRBD1 matches 7 bases. The CDR3 spans 17 residues. The germline gives CDR1 SGHVS, CDR2 FQNEAQ. The CDR3 nucleotides are TGTGCCAGCAGCGTAGCCGTAATCGTGGGACAGCAAGAGACCCAGTACTTC. It translates to CASSVAVIVGQQETQYF. Full variable domain (remainder filled in from reference TRBV7-8 and TRBJ2-5): GAGVSQSPRYKVAKRGQDVALRCDPISGHVSLFWYQQALGQGPEFLTYFQNEAQLDKSGLPSDRFFAERPEGSVSTLKIQRTQQEDSAVYLCASSVAVIVGQQETQYFGPGTRLLVL.

V usage is TRBV9 and J usage is TRBJ2-3, with D possibly being TRBD2 (5 bases). The CDR3 consists of 13 residues. Trimming took 7 bases from V and 1 from J, leaving 10 bases between them. Germline assignment: CDR1 SGDLS and CDR2 YYNGEE. CDR3 coding DNA: TGTGCCAGCTCGGAGGTGGGCACAGATACGCAGTATTTT. Protein sequence: CASSEVGTDTQYF.

The chain combines TRBV11-2 with TRBJ1-5; TRBD1 might be the D (5 bases). V shed 5 bases and J shed 10 bases, with 21 bases lying between them. CDR1 SGHAT and CDR2 FQNNGV come from the germline V gene. The CDR3 is 15 amino acids. The CDR3, as DNA: TGTGCCAGCAGCCCCGGACATGGTAGCGGAGTTCCCCAGCATTTT. It codes for CASSPGHGSGVPQHF.

This chain joins TRBV28 and TRBJ1-2; TRBD1 aligns across 11 bases. The CDR3 is 16 amino acids. J was trimmed by 4 bases and V by 6 bases; bases with no gene match: 10. Germline values: CDR1 MDHEN, CDR2 SYDVKM. This chain's CDR3 is CASSPLPGQGGYGYTF. CDR3 nucleotides: TGTGCCAGCAGCCCTCTCCCGGGACAGGGGGGCTATGGCTACACCTTC.

The chain links TRBV15 to TRBJ2-3; 7 bases align to TRBD2. Germline CDR1 LNHNV, CDR2 YYDKDF (reference sequence). The trim removed 9 bases at V and 3 bases at J, leaving 9 bases unmatched. The CDR3 is 14 amino acids. This CDR3 reads CATAPGGKTDTQYF. The DNA of the CDR3 is TGTGCCACGGCCCCGGGAGGAAAAACAGATACGCAGTATTTT.

The chain joins TRBV19 to TRBJ1-5, with D possibly matching TRBD1 (6 bases). The CDR3 contains 16 residues. Germline V gene lookup returns CDR1 LNHDA and CDR2 SQIVND (reference sequence). Trimming cost V 7 bases and J 4 bases, with 20 bases left between them. The CDR3 region is CASTPLAGVWNQPQHF. CDR3 nucleotide sequence: TGTGCCAGTACCCCCCTCGCAGGGGTATGGAATCAGCCCCAGCATTTT.

This chain links TRBV5-4 with TRBJ1-3; possible D gene TRBD1, 6 bases. The CDR3 runs 14 residues. Per germline, CDR1 SGHNT and CDR2 YYREEE (reference sequence). CDR3 protein: CALGGPHSGNTIYF. The CDR3, as DNA: TGTGCGCTGGGGGGGCCCCACTCTGGAAACACCATATATTTT.

This chain links TRBV28 with TRBJ2-7, with D possibly being TRBD2 (5 bases). This CDR3 contains 12 residues. Germline V gene lookup returns CDR1 MDHEN and CDR2 SYDVKM. V dropped 3 bases and J dropped 6 bases, with 9 bases sitting between them. The CDR3 loop reads CASSLLGVEQYF. CDR3 coding DNA: TGTGCCAGCAGTTTGTTGGGAGTCGAGCAGTACTTC. The full variable domain, completed using reference TRBV28 and TRBJ2-7, is DVKVTQSSRYLVKRTGEKVFLECVQDMDHENMFWYRQDPGLGLRLIYFSYDVKMKEKGDIPEGYSVSREKKERFSLILESASTNQTSMYLCASSLLGVEQYFGPGTRLTVT.

This clone is a singleton in its sample. The chain couples TRBV10-1 to TRBJ2-7; 8 nucleotides match TRBD1. The CDR3 is 15 residues long. CDR1 is WNHNN and CDR2 is SYGVQD in the germline V gene (reference sequence). After removal of 6 bases from V and 3 bases from J, the junction contained 10 bases not matched to a gene. CDR3 sequence (DNA): TGCGCCAGCAGCGAGGAGGGACAGGCAATCTACGAGCAGTACTTC. Encoded protein: CASSEEGQAIYEQYF.

This chain joins TRBV24-1 and TRBJ2-1; D might be TRBD2 (5 bases). The CDR3 has 13 amino acids. Between the trimmed V and J ends, which lost 9 bases and 7 bases, there was a span of 15 bases. Germline V gives CDR1 KGHDR, CDR2 SFDVKD. For the CDR3, the DNA is TGTGCCACCCGGGCGGGCGGTTCAAATGAGCAGTTCTTC. Translated, it gives CATRAGGSNEQFF.

The chain joins TRBV2 to TRBJ2-6; tentative D call: TRBD2 (6 bases). Trimming took off 4 bases at V and 2 bases at J, with 15 bases between the two ends. This CDR3 region has 17 residues. CDR1 is SNHLY and CDR2 is FYNNEI in the germline V gene. In DNA form, the CDR3 reads TGTGCCAGCAGTGTACCCGGGGGAGGTGCTGGGGCCAACGTCCTGACTTTC. Translation gives CASSVPGGGAGANVLTF.

This clone has only a few counts. V gene TRBV4-1 combines with J gene TRBJ1-3, with TRBD1 as a possible D gene (5 bases). V was pared by 2 bases and J by 5 bases, with 16 bases between. The length of the CDR3 is 16 residues. Germline assignment: CDR1 MGHRA and CDR2 YSYEKL. The CDR3 sequence is CASSQPTQGRRNTIYF. The CDR3 DNA sequence: TGCGCCAGCAGCCAACCCACTCAGGGTCGGAGAAACACCATATATTTT.

The chain links TRBV7-8 to TRBJ2-1, with 9 bases lining up with TRBD2. The V segment lost 0 bases and the J segment 8 bases; nucleotides outside the gene matches: 5. Per germline, CDR1 SGHVS and CDR2 FQNEAQ. The CDR3 is 15 residues long. The CDR3 reads CASSLASGGLDEQFF. CDR3 bases: TGTGCCAGCAGCTTAGCCAGCGGGGGGTTGGATGAGCAGTTCTTC.

The chain carries TRBV7-2 and TRBJ1-3, with TRBD1 matching 7 bases. Germline CDR1 SGHTA, CDR2 FQGNSA. V dropped 5 bases and J dropped 0; count of bases not matched to a gene: 4. The CDR3 extends over 15 amino acids. The CDR3 DNA follows: TGTGCCAGCAGCGTCGACAGGGCCTCTGGAAACACCATATATTTT. The encoded protein is CASSVDRASGNTIYF.

Points on this clone: This sample includes further DNA sequences coding for the same CDR3. The chain uses TRBV7-2 and TRBJ1-1, with D unclear. Per germline, CDR1 SGHTA and CDR2 FQGNSA. Trimming stripped 1 base from V and 3 bases from J, with 9 bases between. CDR3 length: 14 amino acids. Written as DNA, the CDR3 is TGTGCCAGCAGCTTAGGGCGGGGTTACACTGAAGCTTTCTTT. Its protein product is CASSLGRGYTEAFF.

In this sample, this clone turned up once. This chain uses TRBV2 with TRBJ1-1, with D perhaps matching TRBD1 (5 bases). Germline V lookup: CDR1 SNHLY, CDR2 FYNNEI. The CDR3 loop spans 12 amino acids. Trimming pared 4 bases from V and 5 bases from J, leaving 8 bases between. This chain's CDR3 is CASSGGGTEAFF. CDR3 DNA sequence: TGTGCCAGCAGTGGGGGGGGGACTGAAGCTTTCTTT.

The V call is TRBV5-5, the J call TRBJ1-3; tentatively, D is TRBD1 (5 bases). The V and J ends lost 2 bases and 4 bases respectively, with 10 bases between them. The length of the CDR3 is 14 residues. Germline CDR1 reads SGHKS; CDR2 reads YYEKEE (reference sequence). DNA of the CDR3: TGTGCCAGCAGCTTTCTGGGGGGAGGAAACACCATATATTTT. It is translated as CASSFLGGGNTIYF.

The CDR3: CASSRAGTGVDGYTF. Here the CDR3 DNA reads TGTGCCAGCAGCCGTGCCGGGACAGGGGTTGATGGCTACACCTTC. The genes are TRBV6-2 or TRBV6-3 and TRBJ1-2; TRBD1 agrees at 10 bases. This CDR3 is 15 amino acids long. The germline gives CDR1 MNHEY, CDR2 SVGEGT. V lost 6 bases and J lost 6; bases outside the gene matches: 10.

V usage is TRBV5-6 and J usage is TRBJ2-7; TRBD2 aligns across 8 bases. V lost 3 bases and J lost 7; bases outside the gene matches: 12. Germline assignment: CDR1 SGHDT and CDR2 YYEEEE. The CDR3 length is 15 residues. In nucleotides, the CDR3 is TGTGCCAGCAGCTACACGGTAGCGGGGACCGTGGAGCAGTACTTC. Translation gives CASSYTVAGTVEQYF.

The chain is built from TRBV6-2 or TRBV6-3 and TRBJ1-5; D perhaps matches TRBD1 (6 bases). Trimming stripped 5 bases from V and 5 bases from J, with 13 bases between. This CDR3 contains 14 residues. CDR1 and CDR2 (germline): MNHEY, SVGEGT. CDR3 residues: CASSPGGPDQPQHF. CDR3 DNA sequence: TGTGCCAGCAGTCCGGGGGGCCCGGATCAGCCCCAGCATTTT.

The chain uses TRBV7-3 and TRBJ1-1, with D unclear. The CDR3 extends over 14 amino acids. V lost 5 bases, J lost 3 bases, and 13 bases lay in between. The germline gives CDR1 SGHTA, CDR2 FQGTGA. DNA of the CDR3: TGTGCCAGCAGCCCCTCCGCGACTCACACTGAAGCTTTCTTT. Translation: CASSPSATHTEAFF. Variable domain in full (rest from reference TRBV7-3 and TRBJ1-1): GAGVSQTPSNKVTEKGKYVELRCDPISGHTALYWYRQSLGQGPEFLIYFQGTGAADDSGLPNDRFFAVRPEGSVSTLKIQRTERGDSAVYLCASSPSATHTEAFFGQGTRLTVV.

V and J are TRBV19 and TRBJ1-2, with TRBD1 matching over 7 bases. V shed 4 bases, J shed 7 bases, and the junction held 6 bases outside the gene matches. CDR1 and CDR2 (germline): LNHDA, SQIVND (reference sequence). This CDR3 is built from 13 residues. In DNA, the CDR3 is TGTGCCAGTAGTACCGACAGGGTGGGTGGCTACACCTTC. Amino acids: CASSTDRVGGYTF.

The V and J genes are TRBV6-6 and TRBJ1-3, with a tentative D call TRBD1 (6 bases). V dropped 0 bases and J dropped 4 bases, with 10 bases sitting between them. The CDR3 has 15 residues. CDR1 is MNHNY and CDR2 is SVGAGI in the germline V gene (reference sequence). In DNA, the CDR3 is TGTGCCAGCAGTTACTCTTCAGGGGTCGGAAACACCATATATTTT. It codes for CASSYSSGVGNTIYF.

The chain links TRBV5-1 to TRBJ1-2; no definite D call. V lost 7 bases, J lost 4 bases, and 8 bases lay in between. Germline V lookup: CDR1 SGHRS, CDR2 YFSETQ. The CDR3 runs to 11 residues. The CDR3 DNA reads as TGCGCCAGCGTGAGCTTCTATGGCTACACCTTC. Translated, it gives CASVSFYGYTF.

The rearrangement uses TRBV19 and TRBJ1-2, with 12 bases aligning to TRBD1. This CDR3 spans 17 amino acids. Trimming removed 1 base from V and 7 bases from J; junction bases left unmatched: 10. Germline assignment: CDR1 LNHDA and CDR2 SQIVND (reference sequence). The CDR3 coding sequence is TGTGCCAGTAGTATAGTCGGGACAGGGGGCGCTTCGTTTGGCTACACCTTC. Residues: CASSIVGTGGASFGYTF.

The chain joins TRBV7-6 to TRBJ2-7, with 11 nucleotides matching TRBD1. V dropped 7 bases and J dropped 4; count of bases not matched to a gene: 6. Germline CDR1 is SGHVS and CDR2 is FNYEAQ. CDR3 size: 14 residues. The CDR3 coding sequence is TGTGCCAGCACCCCGGGACAGGGGGTGTACGAGCAGTACTTC. Its translation: CASTPGQGVYEQYF.

This chain uses TRBV7-2 with TRBJ1-1; D possibly corresponds to TRBD1 (5 bases). Germline CDR1 is SGHTA and CDR2 is FQGNSA. The CDR3 covers 13 residues. Trimming cost V 6 bases and J 2 bases, with 10 bases left between them. Here the CDR3 DNA reads TGTGCCAGCAGAACCGACAGAAACACTGAAGCTTTCTTT. Protein product: CASRTDRNTEAFF.

The chain combines TRBV28 with TRBJ2-1; tentatively, D is TRBD1 (6 bases). The CDR3 is 12 residues long. V shed 4 bases and J shed 11 bases, with 12 bases lying between them. The germline CDR1 and CDR2 sequences are MDHEN and SYDVKM. Written as DNA, the CDR3 is TGTGCCAGCAGTTCCCACAGGGTTCAGCAGTTCTTC. Translated, it gives CASSSHRVQQFF.